This TCR beta chain was found in a study of T cells after yellow fever vaccination. Whole-study findings and limits: Any FACS-sorted repertoire could hold abundant clonotypes that contaminate it from the bulk population.

Concerning this clonotype: As yet, its antigen is unknown.

CDR3 length: 12 amino acids. Trimming at V came to 8 bases and at J to 6 bases, leaving 4 bases not matched to a gene. Germline V gene lookup returns CDR1 WNHNN and CDR2 SYGVQD (reference sequence). The TCR cDNA carried a universal primer site and UMIs from 5'RACE template switching. TCRdb reprocessed the 5' RACE reads with MiXCR, giving one entry per CDR3 protein. The table shows about 510,000 distinct CDR3 sequences, with about a fifth occurring only once. The chain links TRBV10-1 to TRBJ2-3; 8 positions match TRBD2. Sequenced here: PBMCs, sampled less than 25 days after the first yellow fever vaccination. The TCR was taken from a man between 18 and 35 years old who received the YFV17D yellow fever vaccine. The CDR3 reads CASGTSLDTQYF. CDR3 DNA: TGCGCCAGCGGGACTAGTCTCGATACGCAGTATTTT.